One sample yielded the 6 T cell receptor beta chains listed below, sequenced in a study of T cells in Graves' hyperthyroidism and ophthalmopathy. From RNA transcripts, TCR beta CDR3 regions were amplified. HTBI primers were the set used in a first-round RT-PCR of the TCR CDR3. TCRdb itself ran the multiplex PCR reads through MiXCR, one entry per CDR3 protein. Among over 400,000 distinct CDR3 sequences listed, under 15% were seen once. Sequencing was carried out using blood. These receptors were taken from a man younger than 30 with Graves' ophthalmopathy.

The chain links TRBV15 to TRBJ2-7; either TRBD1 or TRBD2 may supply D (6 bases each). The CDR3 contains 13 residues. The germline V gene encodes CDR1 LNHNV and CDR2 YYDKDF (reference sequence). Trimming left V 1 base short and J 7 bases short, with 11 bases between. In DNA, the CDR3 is TGTGCCACCAGCAGAGGTACAGGGAGGGAGCAGTACTTC. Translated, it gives CATSRGTGREQYF.

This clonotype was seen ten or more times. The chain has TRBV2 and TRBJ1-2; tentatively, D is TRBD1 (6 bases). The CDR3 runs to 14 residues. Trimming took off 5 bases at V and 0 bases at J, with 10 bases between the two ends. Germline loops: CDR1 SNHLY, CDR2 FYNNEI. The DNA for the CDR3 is TGTGCCAGCAGTAAGGACAGTGCTAACTATGGCTACACCTTC. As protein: CASSKDSANYGYTF. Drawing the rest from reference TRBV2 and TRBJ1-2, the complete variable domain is EPEVTQTPSHQVTQMGQEVILRCVPISNHLYFYWYRQILGQKVEFLVSFYNNEISEKSEIFDDQFSVERPDGSNFTLKIRSTKLEDSAMYFCASSKDSANYGYTFGSGTRLTVV.

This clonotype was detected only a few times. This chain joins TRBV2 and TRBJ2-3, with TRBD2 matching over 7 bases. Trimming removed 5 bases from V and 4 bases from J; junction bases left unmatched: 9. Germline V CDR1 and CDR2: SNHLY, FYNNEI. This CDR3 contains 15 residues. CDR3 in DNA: TGTGCCAGCAGTATATTTGGGAGGGTTTCAGATACGCAGTATTTT. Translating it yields CASSIFGRVSDTQYF.

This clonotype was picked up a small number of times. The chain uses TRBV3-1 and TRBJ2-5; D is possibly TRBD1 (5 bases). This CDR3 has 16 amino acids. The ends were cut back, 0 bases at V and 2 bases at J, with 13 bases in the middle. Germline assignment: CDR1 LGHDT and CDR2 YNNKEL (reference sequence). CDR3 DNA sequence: TGTGCCAGCAGCCAAGATCTTATGAACAGGCAAGAGACCCAGTACTTC. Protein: CASSQDLMNRQETQYF.

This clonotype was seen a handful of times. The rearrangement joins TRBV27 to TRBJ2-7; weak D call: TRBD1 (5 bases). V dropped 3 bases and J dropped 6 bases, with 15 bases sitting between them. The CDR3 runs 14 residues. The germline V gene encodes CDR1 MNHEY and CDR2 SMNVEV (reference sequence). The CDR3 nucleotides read TGTGCCAGCAGTTTGTCCAGGGTGAGGACCGAGCAGTACTTC. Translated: CASSLSRVRTEQYF.

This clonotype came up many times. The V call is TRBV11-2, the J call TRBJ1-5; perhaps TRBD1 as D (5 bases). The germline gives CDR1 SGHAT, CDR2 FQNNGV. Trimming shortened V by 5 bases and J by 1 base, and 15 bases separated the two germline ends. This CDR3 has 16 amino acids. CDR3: CASSPTHGGSNQPQHF. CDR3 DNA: TGTGCCAGCAGCCCCACGCACGGGGGAAGCAATCAGCCCCAGCATTTT.